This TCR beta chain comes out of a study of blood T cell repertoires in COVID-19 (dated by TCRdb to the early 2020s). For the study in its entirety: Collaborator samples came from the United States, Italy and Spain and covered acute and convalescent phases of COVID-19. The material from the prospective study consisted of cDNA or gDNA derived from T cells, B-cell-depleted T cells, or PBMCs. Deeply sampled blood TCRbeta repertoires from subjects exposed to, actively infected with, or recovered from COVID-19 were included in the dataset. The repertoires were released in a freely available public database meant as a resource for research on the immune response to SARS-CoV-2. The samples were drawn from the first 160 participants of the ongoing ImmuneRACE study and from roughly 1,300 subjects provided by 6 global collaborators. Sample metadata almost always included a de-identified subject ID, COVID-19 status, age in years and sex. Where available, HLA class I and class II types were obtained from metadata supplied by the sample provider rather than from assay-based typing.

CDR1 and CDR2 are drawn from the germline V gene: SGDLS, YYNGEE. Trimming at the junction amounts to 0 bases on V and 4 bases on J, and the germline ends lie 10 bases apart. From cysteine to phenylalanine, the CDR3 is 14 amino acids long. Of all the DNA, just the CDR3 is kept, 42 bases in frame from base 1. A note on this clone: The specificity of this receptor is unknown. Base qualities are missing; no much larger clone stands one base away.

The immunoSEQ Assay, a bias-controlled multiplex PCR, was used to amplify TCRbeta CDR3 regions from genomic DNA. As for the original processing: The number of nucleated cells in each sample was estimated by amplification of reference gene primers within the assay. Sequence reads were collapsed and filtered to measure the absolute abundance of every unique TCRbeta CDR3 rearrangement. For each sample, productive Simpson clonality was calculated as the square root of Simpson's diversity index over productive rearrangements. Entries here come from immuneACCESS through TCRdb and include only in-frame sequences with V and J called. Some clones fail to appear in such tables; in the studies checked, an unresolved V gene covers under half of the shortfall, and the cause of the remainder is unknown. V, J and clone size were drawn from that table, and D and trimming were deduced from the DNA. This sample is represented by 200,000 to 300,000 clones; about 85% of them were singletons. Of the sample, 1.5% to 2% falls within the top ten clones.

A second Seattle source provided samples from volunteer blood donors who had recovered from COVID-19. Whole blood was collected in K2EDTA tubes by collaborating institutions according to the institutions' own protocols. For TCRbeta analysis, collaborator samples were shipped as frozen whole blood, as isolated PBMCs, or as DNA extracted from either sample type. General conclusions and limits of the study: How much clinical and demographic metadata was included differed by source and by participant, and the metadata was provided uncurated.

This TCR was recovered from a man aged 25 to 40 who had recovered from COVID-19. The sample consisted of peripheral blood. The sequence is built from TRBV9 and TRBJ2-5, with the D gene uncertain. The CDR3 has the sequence CASSVVGWAETQYF. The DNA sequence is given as TGTGCCAGCAGCGTAGTCGGATGGGCAGAGACCCAGTACTTC. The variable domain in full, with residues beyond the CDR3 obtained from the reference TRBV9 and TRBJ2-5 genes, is DSGVTQTPKHLITATGQRVTLRCSPRSGDLSVYWYQQSLDQGLQFLIQYYNGEERAKGNILERFSAQQFPDLHSELNLSSLELGDSALYFCASSVVGWAETQYFGPGTRLLVL.